This record covers a single TCR beta chain. The treatment here: roughly 19 received Ad26.COV2.S at low or high dose, single or two shots; 5 received placebo; per-sample allocation not given. It was on day 63 after the first vaccine or placebo injection that samples were taken. The record originates from a study of Ad26.COV2.S vaccination and SARS-CoV-2 variants. Study as a whole: Participant was drawn from the COV1001 Ad26.COV2.S trial arm.

Profiled with immunoSEQ multiplex PCR; TCRdb holds only in-frame clones, not every one. This sample has around 450,000 clones, with roughly nine tenths found just once. This TCR was recovered from a person between 18 and 65 years old who received the Ad26.COV2.S COVID-19 vaccine or a placebo. Sequences were derived from peripheral blood, sampled in a trial of Ad26.COV2.S vaccine versus placebo.

Here the CDR3 DNA reads TGTGCCAGCAGCTCCGGCGGGGGGCCACGCACCGGGGAGCTGTTTTTT. It specifies CASSSGGGPRTGELFF. The V and J genes are TRBV11-2 and TRBJ2-2; TRBD2 matches 8 bases. This CDR3 contains 16 residues. Looked up from germline, CDR1 is SGHAT and CDR2 is FQNNGV. J lost 4 bases, V lost 4 bases, and 8 bases had no gene match.